This passage covers 2 T cell receptor beta chains from one sample sequenced in a study of low-dose radiotherapy and immunotherapy resistance in tumors. The sample's time point: after trial treatment. The treatment here: LDRT plus nivolumab, ipilimumab, low-dose cyclophosphamide and aspirin (RACIN trial). Alpha- and beta-chain coverage of first-strand cDNA came from TRAV- and TRBV-specific primers. TCR amplification involved 20 to 25 PCR cycles with a constant-region primer and V-primer adapter. Each CDR3 protein is one row after TCRdb ran MiXCR on the reads. Seen here are roughly 95,000 distinct CDR3 sequences, 20% to 25% observed once, and the top ten hold roughly 13%. Specimen: PBMCs, collected after low-dose radiotherapy plus immunotherapy. The receptors were sampled from a female donor with ovarian cancer.

This sequence joins TRBV5-5 and TRBJ2-7; D is undetermined. The CDR3 is 14 amino acids. Trimming removed 1 base from V and 0 bases from J, with 8 bases in between. Germline V lookup: CDR1 SGHKS, CDR2 YYEKEE (reference sequence). CDR3 DNA: TGTGCCAGCAGCTTGATTCGGAGCTCCTACGAGCAGTACTTC. Protein: CASSLIRSSYEQYF.

The rearrangement joins TRBV13 to TRBJ2-7; D perhaps matches TRBD2 (5 bases). Trimming took off 4 bases at V and 0 bases at J, with 7 bases between the two ends. Per germline, CDR1 PRHDT and CDR2 FYEKMQ (reference sequence). The CDR3 length is 13 residues. The CDR3 sequence is CASSSEDSYEQYF. DNA for the CDR3: TGTGCCAGCAGCTCGGAGGACTCCTACGAGCAGTACTTC.